Following are 17 T cell receptor beta chains from one sample sequenced in a study of T cells in Graves' hyperthyroidism and ophthalmopathy. RNA transcripts were the template for amplifying TCR beta CDR3 regions. RT-PCR in the first round (using the HTBI primer set) targeted the TCR CDR3. MiXCR, applied by TCRdb to the multiplex PCR reads, yields one record per CDR3 protein. The repertoire consists of over 250,000 distinct CDR3 sequences, with 22% occurring once and the leading ten covering around 64%. The sequencing input was blood. These receptors came from a man younger than 40 with Graves' ophthalmopathy.

The chain has TRBV7-3 and TRBJ1-4; D remains ambiguous. Germline V gene data show CDR1 as SGHTA and CDR2 as FQGTGA. This CDR3 is 15 amino acids long. V lost 2 bases and J lost 5, with 12 bases in between. The CDR3 loop reads CASSLVRTANEKLFF. DNA for the CDR3: TGTGCCAGCAGCTTAGTAAGGACGGCCAATGAAAAACTGTTTTTT.

The chain employs TRBV14 and TRBJ2-2; D unclear. The CDR3 spans 14 residues. Germline assignment: CDR1 SGHDN and CDR2 FVKESK. Trimming stripped 0 bases from V and 1 base from J, with 3 bases between. In DNA form, the CDR3 reads TGTGCCAGCAGCCAAGAACTGAACACCGGGGAGCTGTTTTTT. The encoded protein is CASSQELNTGELFF.

This clonotype has just a few counts. The chain couples TRBV5-4 to TRBJ2-3; D is perhaps TRBD1 (5 bases). This CDR3 is 14 amino acids long. Trimming removed 7 bases at V and 2 bases at J, with 14 bases between. CDR1 and CDR2 from the germline V gene are SGHNT and YYREEE (reference sequence). The CDR3 region is CASRRVEVTDTQYF. Written as DNA, the CDR3 is TGTGCCAGCCGCAGGGTCGAGGTCACAGATACGCAGTATTTT. The whole variable domain, filled in from reference TRBV5-4 and TRBJ2-3, reads ETGVTQSPTHLIKTRGQQVTLRCSSQSGHNTVSWYQQALGQGPQFIFQYYREEENGRGNFPPRFSGLQFPNYSSELNVNALELDDSALYLCASRRVEVTDTQYFGPGTRLTVL.

V gene TRBV27 combines with J gene TRBJ2-5; perhaps TRBD2 as D (5 bases). CDR1 is MNHEY and CDR2 is SMNVEV in the germline V gene (reference sequence). The CDR3 spans 15 residues. V was shortened by 5 bases and J by 1 base, with 14 bases between the two germline ends. This chain's CDR3 is CASSPIREGQETQYF. In nucleotides, the CDR3 is TGTGCCAGCAGTCCGATTAGAGAGGGCCAAGAGACCCAGTACTTC.

This chain connects TRBV12-3 or TRBV12-4 to TRBJ1-2; possibly TRBD1 for D (6 bases). The CDR3 spans 14 residues. V was pared by 1 base and J by 3 bases, with 9 bases between. As DNA, the CDR3 is TGTGCCAGCAGTTTAGGGGGGCGGTACTATGGCTACACCTTC. Its protein is CASSLGGRYYGYTF.

This clonotype was picked up a small number of times. One junction end disagrees with the germline gene, perhaps due to a read error. This sequence joins TRBV11-2 and TRBJ2-2; perhaps D is TRBD1 or TRBD2 (5 bases each). CDR1 SGHAT and CDR2 FQNNGV come from the germline V gene. The CDR3 sequence is 11 residues long. The chain's CDR3 is CASSPGTKKVF. The CDR3 coding sequence is TGTGCCAGCAGCCCCGGGACCAAGAAGGTTTTT.

The chain couples TRBV24-1 to TRBJ2-2; possibly TRBD2 for D (5 bases). Germline loops: CDR1 KGHDR, CDR2 SFDVKD. The CDR3 is 13 amino acids. V was clipped by 5 bases and J by 7 bases, with 10 bases between them. Here the CDR3 DNA reads TGTGCCACCAGTGGGAGGTTCAGCGGGGAGCTGTTTTTT. Translating gives CATSGRFSGELFF.

This clonotype occurred a few times. The rearrangement links TRBV12-3 or TRBV12-4 to TRBJ1-1, with TRBD1 as a possible D gene (5 bases). V lost 6 bases, J lost 1 base, and 18 bases lay in between. CDR3 size: 16 residues. The CDR3 DNA reads as TGTGCCAGCAGCCCGAACAAGGGACGGAAGAACACTGAAGCTTTCTTT. Its translation is CASSPNKGRKNTEAFF.

This clonotype has a count of ten or more. CDR3 in amino acids: CSARTVGTYPSTDTQYF. CDR3 bases: TGCAGTGCTAGAACGGTCGGGACTTACCCAAGCACAGATACGCAGTATTTT. The rearrangement joins TRBV20-1 to TRBJ2-3; TRBD2 might be the D (6 bases). The CDR3 is 17 residues long. CDR1 is DFQATT, CDR2 SNEGSKA, per germline (reference sequence). The V end lost 2 bases, the J end lost 0 bases, and 18 bases lay between the germline ends.

This clonotype was picked up many times. The V gene is TRBV2, the J gene TRBJ1-6; D gene uncertain. The germline gives CDR1 SNHLY, CDR2 FYNNEI. V lost 5 bases and J 11 bases, leaving 13 bases between the germline ends. The CDR3 is 13 residues long. In DNA, the CDR3 is TGTGCCAGCAGTATACGACCGTCTCCACCCCTCCACTTT. Amino acids: CASSIRPSPPLHF.

This clonotype was seen repeatedly, ten times or more. The chain is built from TRBV28 and TRBJ2-7; a weak D match, TRBD2 (5 bases). Germline V gives CDR1 MDHEN, CDR2 SYDVKM. This CDR3 region has 13 residues. V lost 3 bases and J lost 3, with 9 bases in between. This chain's CDR3 is CASSFEGYYEQYF. The CDR3 DNA follows: TGTGCCAGCAGTTTCGAGGGCTACTACGAGCAGTACTTC.

This clonotype was observed a few times. The V and J genes are TRBV24-1 and TRBJ2-1, with D possibly being TRBD2 (5 bases). Trimming removed 5 bases from V and 6 bases from J, with 7 bases in between. Germline CDR1 and CDR2: KGHDR and SFDVKD. The CDR3 spans 12 residues. The CDR3 spells CATSVGVNEQFF. The CDR3 DNA reads TGTGCCACCAGTGTCGGGGTCAATGAGCAGTTCTTC.

The table lists this clonotype with a few counts. V and J are TRBV9 and TRBJ2-7; tentative D call: TRBD2 (7 bases). The CDR3 has 14 residues. The V end lost 0 bases, the J end lost 5 bases, and 12 bases lay between the germline ends. CDR1 SGDLS and CDR2 YYNGEE come from the germline V gene. The CDR3 is CASSVEGGSNEQYF. CDR3 nucleotides: TGTGCCAGCAGCGTAGAGGGGGGGTCCAACGAGCAGTACTTC.

The table lists this clonotype with many counts. The chain recombines TRBV7-9 with TRBJ2-7; TRBD1 or TRBD2 may be the D gene (5 bases each). Trimming removed 5 bases at V and 2 bases at J, with 16 bases between. Germline-derived CDR1 and CDR2 are SEHNR and FQNEAQ (reference sequence). The CDR3 is made up of 15 amino acids. The CDR3 sequence is CASSPRSGRAYEQYF. The CDR3 region has the DNA TGTGCCAGCAGCCCTCGCTCGGGGCGCGCCTACGAGCAGTACTTC.

The chain uses TRBV11-3 and TRBJ2-2; D is possibly TRBD1 (7 bases). The V gene lost 4 bases and the J gene lost 4 bases, with 13 bases spanning the gap. The CDR3 has 15 amino acids. CDR1 and CDR2 (germline): SGHNT, YENEEA. CDR3 DNA sequence: TGTGCCAGCAGCTCATCAGGGGGGATCACCGGGGAGCTGTTTTTT. Encoded protein: CASSSSGGITGELFF.

Here the CDR3 DNA reads TGTGCCAGCAGTTTAGGGGGTAGCTTCTACGAGCAGTACTTC. Translated, it gives CASSLGGSFYEQYF. This chain joins TRBV27 and TRBJ2-7, with D perhaps given as TRBD1 or TRBD2 (5 bases each). The CDR3 contains 14 residues. CDR1 is MNHEY and CDR2 is SMNVEV in the germline V gene (reference sequence). V lost 2 bases and J 3 bases, leaving 11 bases between the germline ends.

The chain carries TRBV30 and TRBJ2-5, with 7 bases aligning to TRBD1. J was trimmed by 5 bases and V by 1 base; bases with no gene match: 25. The CDR3 loop spans 20 amino acids. The germline V gene has CDR1 GTSNPN and CDR2 SVGIG (reference sequence). The DNA for the CDR3 is TGTGCCTGGAGTGGAACATCCGGGACAGCGGATCTGAGGGTTCGGGAGACCCAGTACTTC. The encoded protein is CAWSGTSGTADLRVRETQYF.